This entry lists 24 T cell receptor beta chains sequenced from one sample in a study of T cell responses to AZD1222 COVID-19 vaccine. The data were produced by immunoSEQ multiplex PCR, yet TCRdb's version contains in-frame clones alone and is incomplete. The data show around 120,000 clones, 80% to 90% seen once. The specimen was peripheral blood, collected on day 0 of AZD1222 vaccination. Every receptor here comes from an adult in good health.

This chain uses TRBV7-8 with TRBJ1-4; D unresolved. The V gene's germline CDR1 is SGHVS and CDR2 FQNEAQ. CDR3 length: 15 residues. The germline V and J ends were trimmed by 1 base and 8 bases, with 14 bases remaining between them. In nucleotides, the CDR3 is TGTGCCAGCAGCTTAGAGGCCCCAGCGAGAGAAAAACTGTTTTTT. Its translation is CASSLEAPAREKLFF.

J is TRBJ1-4 and V is TRBV3-1 (or the pseudogene TRBV3-2), with no clear D. The CDR3 runs to 14 residues. CDR1 is LGHDT and CDR2 is YNNKEL in the germline V gene (reference sequence). V was shortened by 4 bases and J by 8 bases, with 14 bases between the two germline ends. CDR3 sequence (DNA): TGTGCCAGCAGCCTCCGGGAAGGAGGAGAAAAACTGTTTTTT. Translation: CASSLREGGEKLFF.

The chain has TRBV5-8 and TRBJ1-2; unclear D gene. Trimming removed 3 bases from V and 1 base from J, with 10 bases in between. This CDR3 is built from 14 residues. Germline CDR1 and CDR2: SGHTS and YDEGEE. The CDR3 bases are TGTGCCAGCAGCTCACGAACATTTAACTATGGCTACACCTTC. It is translated as CASSSRTFNYGYTF. Combining the CDR3 with reference TRBV5-8 and TRBJ1-2 gives the whole variable domain EAGVTQSPTHLIKTRGQQATLRCSPISGHTSVYWYQQALGLGLQFLLWYDEGEERNRGNFPPRFSGRQFPNYSSELNVNALELEDSALYLCASSSRTFNYGYTFGSGTRLTVV.

The chain joins TRBV5-1 to TRBJ2-5; D may correspond to TRBD1 or TRBD2 (5 bases each). Trimming shortened V by 4 bases and J by 6 bases, and 19 bases separated the two germline ends. The CDR3 length is 15 residues. Germline assignment: CDR1 SGHRS and CDR2 YFSETQ. The DNA of the CDR3 is TGCGCCAGCAGCCAACCCGGGACCCCTGGGCAGACCCAGTACTTC. Its protein product is CASSQPGTPGQTQYF.

This chain joins TRBV5-1 and TRBJ1-1; D is uncertain. This CDR3 spans 12 amino acids. In germline, CDR1 is SGHRS, CDR2 YFSETQ. Deletions cut 1 base from V and 8 bases from J, with 9 bases between. The CDR3 region has the DNA TGCGCCAGCAGCTTGAGTGGGAGGGAAGCTTTCTTT. Encoded protein: CASSLSGREAFF. Full variable domain (missing parts from reference TRBV5-1 and TRBJ1-1): KAGVTQTPRYLIKTRGQQVTLSCSPISGHRSVSWYQQTPGQGLQFLFEYFSETQRNKGNFPGRFSGRQFSNSRSEMNVSTLELGDSALYLCASSLSGREAFFGQGTRLTVV.

The chain uses TRBV13 and TRBJ1-2; no reliable D call. This CDR3 comprises 13 residues. CDR1 is PRHDT and CDR2 is FYEKMQ in the germline V gene (reference sequence). Trimming stripped 8 bases from V and 5 bases from J, with 15 bases between. CDR3 residues: CASVRKAGYGYTF. Here the CDR3 DNA reads TGTGCCAGCGTGAGGAAAGCGGGGTATGGCTACACCTTC.

This clone has just one count. The chain uses TRBV7-6 and TRBJ2-1; D gene ambiguous. Germline V gives CDR1 SGHVS, CDR2 FNYEAQ. The CDR3 totals 12 residues. V lost 6 bases and J lost 8, with 11 bases in between. The CDR3 bases are TGTGCCAGCAGTCCCTTCATCCATGAGCAGTTCTTC. It yields the protein CASSPFIHEQFF.

The chain recombines TRBV7-6 with TRBJ2-7; D possibly uses TRBD1 or TRBD2 (5 bases each). CDR3 length equals 15 residues. Trimming left V 4 bases short and J 6 bases short, with 19 bases between. CDR1 is SGHVS, CDR2 FNYEAQ, per germline. The CDR3 DNA follows: TGTGCCAGCAGCTCTTACTCCGGGACCGCGGTCGAGCAGTACTTC. Its translation is CASSSYSGTAVEQYF.

The J gene is TRBJ1-2, the V gene TRBV14, with D hard to call. Germline V CDR1 and CDR2: SGHDN, FVKESK. Trimming removed 0 bases from V and 4 bases from J, with 12 bases in between. The CDR3 contains 15 residues. The CDR3: CASSQDSGKLYGYTF. In nucleotides, the CDR3 is TGTGCCAGCAGCCAAGATTCGGGAAAGCTCTATGGCTACACCTTC. The full variable domain, rest sourced from reference TRBV14 and TRBJ1-2, is EAGVTQFPSHSVIEKGQTVTLRCDPISGHDNLYWYRRVMGKEIKFLLHFVKESKQDESGMPNNRFLAERTGGTYSTLKVQPAELEDSGVYFCASSQDSGKLYGYTFGSGTRLTVV.

The chain employs TRBV5-1 and TRBJ2-1; 8 bases match TRBD2. The CDR3 totals 12 residues. V was pared by 6 bases and J by 9 bases, with 5 bases of the junction left unmatched. Germline V gene lookup returns CDR1 SGHRS and CDR2 YFSETQ. The CDR3 region is CASKGTRVEQFF. CDR3 DNA: TGCGCCAGCAAAGGGACTAGGGTTGAGCAGTTCTTC.

Only one count was recorded for this clone. The chain uses TRBV9 and TRBJ1-3; unclear D gene. The CDR3 contains 17 residues. Germline V CDR1 and CDR2: SGDLS, YYNGEE. V was clipped by 0 bases and J by 4 bases, with 17 bases between them. CDR3 sequence reads: CASSVATTIPGGNTIYF. For the CDR3, the DNA is TGTGCCAGCAGCGTAGCTACGACCATCCCAGGAGGAAACACCATATATTTT. Variable domain in full (rest from reference TRBV9 and TRBJ1-3): DSGVTQTPKHLITATGQRVTLRCSPRSGDLSVYWYQQSLDQGLQFLIQYYNGEERAKGNILERFSAQQFPDLHSELNLSSLELGDSALYFCASSVATTIPGGNTIYFGEGSWLTVV.

The genes are TRBV18 and TRBJ2-1, with TRBD2 identical over 8 bases. This CDR3 is built from 14 residues. In germline, CDR1 is KGHSH, CDR2 LQKENI. The trim removed 2 bases at V and 7 bases at J, leaving 4 bases unmatched. CDR3 nucleotide sequence: TGTGCCAGCTCACCAGCCGGGGGGGGGAATGAGCAGTTCTTC. It yields the protein CASSPAGGGNEQFF.

The rearrangement joins TRBV4-2 to TRBJ2-3, with D uncertain. The CDR3 covers 15 residues. Per germline, CDR1 LGHNA and CDR2 YNFKEQ. Deletions cut 0 bases from V and 3 bases from J, with 10 bases between. Here the CDR3 reads CASSQDQRTTDTQYF. DNA of the CDR3: TGTGCCAGCAGCCAAGATCAGAGGACGACAGATACGCAGTATTTT.

The chain employs TRBV9 and TRBJ1-6; 7 bases align to TRBD1. The CDR3 is 14 amino acids. CDR1 and CDR2 (germline): SGDLS, YYNGEE. Trimming at V came to 3 bases and at J to 6 bases, leaving 3 bases not matched to a gene. As DNA, the CDR3 is TGTGCCAGCAGCGAGGGACAGCTTAATTCACCCCTCCACTTT. This sequence encodes CASSEGQLNSPLHF.

The V gene is TRBV4-1, the J gene TRBJ1-6; tentative D call: TRBD1 (5 bases). The V end was cut by 4 bases, the J end by 8 bases, with 21 bases between. Germline V gives CDR1 MGHRA, CDR2 YSYEKL. CDR3 size: 17 residues. CDR3 amino acids: CASSPRDGRLTHSPLHF. The CDR3 coding sequence is TGCGCCAGCAGCCCGAGGGACGGAAGACTTACACATTCACCCCTCCACTTT.

The chain employs TRBV11-3 and TRBJ2-7; D is possibly TRBD1 or TRBD2 (6 bases each). V was trimmed by 0 bases and J by 7 bases, leaving 10 bases between them. The germline CDR1 and CDR2 sequences are SGHNT and YENEEA. This CDR3 spans 13 amino acids. CDR3 loop: CASSLDGGTEQYF. DNA for the CDR3: TGTGCCAGCAGCTTAGATGGAGGGACAGAGCAGTACTTC.

J is TRBJ2-5 and V is TRBV5-1, with a possible D match to TRBD1 (6 bases). From germline, CDR1 is SGHRS and CDR2 YFSETQ. V was cut by 0 bases and J by 4 bases, with 10 bases left in between. This CDR3 is built from 14 residues. CDR3 residues: CASSLEGQAETQYF. For the CDR3, the DNA is TGCGCCAGCAGCTTGGAGGGACAAGCAGAGACCCAGTACTTC.

The genes are TRBV2 and TRBJ1-2; 7 nucleotides match TRBD1. V was clipped by 10 bases and J by 2 bases; unmatched bases: 13. The CDR3 has 15 amino acids. Germline values: CDR1 SNHLY, CDR2 FYNNEI. The CDR3 reads CATSNGRGLNYGYTF. The DNA of the CDR3 is TGTGCCACCTCAAACGGGAGGGGGCTGAACTATGGCTACACCTTC.

The chain recombines TRBV5-8 with TRBJ1-5; TRBD1 might be the D (6 bases). V lost 3 bases and J lost 1, with 11 bases in between. This CDR3 contains 15 residues. Germline assignment: CDR1 SGHTS and CDR2 YDEGEE. In DNA form, the CDR3 reads TGTGCCAGCAGCTCCTGGACAGTCAGCAATCAGCCCCAGCATTTT. Amino acid sequence: CASSSWTVSNQPQHF. Full variable domain (remainder filled in from reference TRBV5-8 and TRBJ1-5): EAGVTQSPTHLIKTRGQQATLRCSPISGHTSVYWYQQALGLGLQFLLWYDEGEERNRGNFPPRFSGRQFPNYSSELNVNALELEDSALYLCASSSWTVSNQPQHFGDGTRLSIL.

In nucleotides, the CDR3 is TGTGCCAGCGGGAAAGAGGGGGGCCGCAATGAGCAGTTCTTC. It yields the protein CASGKEGGRNEQFF. This rearrangement joins TRBV9 to TRBJ2-1; TRBD1 or TRBD2 may be the D gene (6 bases each). V was clipped by 7 bases and J by 6 bases, with 17 bases between them. The CDR3 runs to 14 residues. Germline CDR1 and CDR2: SGDLS and YYNGEE.

The chain uses TRBV5-1 and TRBJ2-2; D is possibly TRBD2 (5 bases). V shed 4 bases and J shed 1 base, with 14 bases lying between them. CDR1 and CDR2 (germline): SGHRS, YFSETQ. CDR3 size: 16 residues. The CDR3 bases are TGCGCCAGCAGCCCCCGGCCCAGCGGGAACACCGGGGAGCTGTTTTTT. Encoded protein: CASSPRPSGNTGELFF.

The V and J genes are TRBV6-5 and TRBJ2-7; a possible D gene is TRBD2 (5 bases). Trimming stripped 6 bases from V and 6 bases from J, with 15 bases between. The germline CDR1 and CDR2 sequences are MNHEY and SVGAGI. CDR3 size: 13 residues. As DNA, the CDR3 is TGTGCCAGCAGCCTCGGGGAATCGGGCGAGCAGTACTTC. It encodes CASSLGESGEQYF.

The V and J genes are TRBV29-1 and TRBJ2-1; D possibly matches TRBD1 or TRBD2 (5 bases each). The CDR3 extends over 16 amino acids. Germline lookup yields CDR1 SQVTM and CDR2 ANQGSEA. Trimming cost V 1 base and J 1 base, with 14 bases left between them. The chain's CDR3 is CSVEGGVWESYNEQFF. For the CDR3, the DNA is TGCAGCGTTGAAGGAGGGGTTTGGGAATCCTACAATGAGCAGTTCTTC.

The gene calls are TRBV9 and TRBJ2-2; 8 bases fit TRBD1. Losses at the gene ends were 3 bases for V and 4 bases for J; bases not matched to a gene: 5. The CDR3 contains 15 residues. Germline lookup yields CDR1 SGDLS and CDR2 YYNGEE. The chain's CDR3 is CASSAGQGTTGELFF. The CDR3 coding sequence is TGTGCCAGCAGCGCTGGACAGGGCACCACCGGGGAGCTGTTTTTT. The full variable domain, with the rest looked up from reference TRBV9 and TRBJ2-2, is DSGVTQTPKHLITATGQRVTLRCSPRSGDLSVYWYQQSLDQGLQFLIQYYNGEERAKGNILERFSAQQFPDLHSELNLSSLELGDSALYFCASSAGQGTTGELFFGEGSRLTVL.